Shown below are 3 T cell receptor beta chains from a single sample sequenced in a study of beta chain features in type 1 diabetes. These receptors are not linked to any known antigen. Every bit of the isolated RNA underwent reverse transcription, so sequencing read expressed TCRB transcripts. TCRdb keeps only in-frame clones here, not all; method: immunoSEQ multiplex PCR. This sample yields hundreds of thousands of clones, of which about 15% are seen a single time; approximately 0.015% belongs to the top ten. Study-level points and caveats: Researchers report that Type 1 diabetes patients had moderately but significantly shorter TCRB CDR3s across all four CD4+ subsets.

Source material: naive CD4+ T cells from blood. The receptors here all came from a man younger than 30 with type 1 diabetes.

The gene calls are TRBV29-1 and TRBJ2-1, with D possibly matching TRBD1 (5 bases). This CDR3 spans 13 amino acids. Germline assignment: CDR1 SQVTM and CDR2 ANQGSEA. Between the trimmed V and J ends, which lost 7 bases and 3 bases, there was a span of 13 bases. The CDR3 nucleotides read TGCAGCGGGACACCGAGCGTCTACAATGAGCAGTTCTTC. Translated: CSGTPSVYNEQFF.

In this sample, this clone turned up a few times. This chain links TRBV28 with TRBJ2-3; TRBD1 matches 9 bases. CDR1 and CDR2 from the germline V gene are MDHEN and SYDVKM. CDR3 length: 14 amino acids. The J segment lost 3 bases and the V segment lost 6 bases, leaving 4 bases of the junction unmatched. In DNA form, the CDR3 reads TGTGCCAGCAGCCACGGACAGGGGACAGATACGCAGTATTTT. Translated: CASSHGQGTDTQYF.

V usage is TRBV11-2 and J usage is TRBJ2-5; TRBD1 matches at 10 bases. Germline V CDR1 and CDR2: SGHAT, FQNNGV. Trimming removed 5 bases from V and 5 bases from J; junction bases left unmatched: 11. This CDR3 comprises 16 residues. CDR3 loop: CASSPRGTGARETQYF. The CDR3 region has the DNA TGTGCCAGCAGCCCACGGGGGACAGGGGCGAGGGAGACCCAGTACTTC. The full variable domain, its missing parts supplied by reference TRBV11-2 and TRBJ2-5, is EAGVAQSPRYKIIEKRQSVAFWCNPISGHATLYWYQQILGQGPKLLIQFQNNGVVDDSQLPKDRFSAERLKGVDSTLKIQPAKLEDSAVYLCASSPRGTGARETQYFGPGTRLLVL.